This entry is about one T cell receptor (beta chain). This sample was taken from a study of T cells in localized non-small cell lung cancer. V shed 4 bases and J 2 bases; nucleotides not matched to a gene: 9. This CDR3 has 15 residues. Germline V gene sequence: CDR1 SGDLS, CDR2 YYNGEE. Clones were read by immunoSEQ multiplex PCR, and TCRdb kept only the in-frame ones, dropping some. The sample contains tens of thousands of clones, about 83% of which appear only once. The TCR was taken from an older female donor with stage I lung adenocarcinoma. The chain is built from TRBV9 and TRBJ2-7, with 7 bases identical to TRBD1. Material: peripheral blood, obtained before any cancer treatment. CDR3 loop: CASSQTGVGPYEQYF. The CDR3 DNA follows: TGTGCCAGCAGCCAAACAGGGGTGGGCCCCTACGAGCAGTACTTC.